The 14 T cell receptor beta chains below all came from one sample that was sequenced in a study of blood T cells in healthy people across ages. A second PCR, run for about 7 to 11 cycles, used a sample-barcoded 5' primer plus a J-beta primer mix. MiXCR was run by TCRdb on the 5' RACE reads, yielding one entry per CDR3 protein. Of about 780,000 distinct CDR3 sequences in the sample, roughly 24% were seen once. These data were also filed under a second study, of T cells of mothers and their children.

The sequencing input was blood. Source of these receptors: a boy between 10 and 17 years old in good health.

The chain has TRBV10-3 and TRBJ1-6; 7 positions match TRBD1. The V segment lost 0 bases and the J segment 7 bases; nucleotides outside the gene matches: 3. Germline CDR1 ENHRY, CDR2 SYGVKD. CDR3 length: 15 amino acids. CDR3 sequence reads: CAISESRGGNSPLHF. The CDR3 DNA is TGTGCCATCAGTGAGTCCAGGGGGGGGAATTCACCCCTCCACTTT.

The chain carries TRBV7-2 and TRBJ1-1; TRBD1 matches 9 bases. Looked up from germline, CDR1 is SGHTA and CDR2 is FQGNSA. The CDR3 covers 15 residues. V lost 0 bases and J lost 4; bases outside the gene matches: 3. CDR3 nucleotide sequence: TGTGCCAGCAGCTTAGCCGGACAGGGGCGCACTGAAGCTTTCTTT. Amino acid sequence: CASSLAGQGRTEAFF.

J is TRBJ2-1 and V is TRBV4-1; D perhaps matches TRBD2 (6 bases). The CDR3 runs 16 residues. V lost 1 base and J 4 bases, leaving 14 bases between the germline ends. Per the germline V gene, CDR1 is MGHRA and CDR2 is YSYEKL. CDR3 DNA: TGCGCCAGCAGCCAAGTACTAGGCGGGGAGTACAATGAGCAGTTCTTC. As protein: CASSQVLGGEYNEQFF.

V usage is TRBV12-3 or TRBV12-4 and J usage is TRBJ2-5, with 11 nucleotides matching TRBD2. This CDR3 region has 16 residues. V gave up 5 bases and J gave up 1 base; unmatched junction bases: 6. The CDR3 here is CASSPGTSGPQETQYF. The CDR3 DNA sequence: TGTGCCAGCAGTCCCGGGACTAGCGGACCCCAAGAGACCCAGTACTTC.

This clonotype was detected a few times. The chain recombines TRBV10-3 with TRBJ2-5, with unresolved D. The germline V gene encodes CDR1 ENHRY and CDR2 SYGVKD. With 2 bases removed from V and 2 bases from J, the gap between germline ends came to 6 bases. The CDR3 contains 13 residues. The CDR3: CAISEEEQETQYF. The CDR3 region has the DNA TGTGCCATCAGTGAGGAGGAACAAGAGACCCAGTACTTC.

This chain connects TRBV20-1 to TRBJ2-5; no reliable D call. This CDR3 has 14 amino acids. V gave up 5 bases and J gave up 0 bases, with 13 bases separating them. CDR1 is DFQATT and CDR2 is SNEGSKA in the germline V gene (reference sequence). The CDR3 here is CSAETPQYQETQYF. The CDR3 bases are TGCAGTGCTGAGACACCTCAGTACCAAGAGACCCAGTACTTC.

In this sample, this clonotype turned up a few times. The V gene is TRBV7-3, the J gene TRBJ2-2; D unresolved. The V gene lost 2 bases and the J gene lost 10 bases, with 8 bases spanning the gap. The CDR3 sequence is 12 residues long. Looked up from germline, CDR1 is SGHTA and CDR2 is FQGTGA. The CDR3 DNA follows: TGTGCCAGCAGCTTAGATGGGAAGGAGCTGTTTTTT. It specifies CASSLDGKELFF. The entire variable domain, with the rest obtained from reference TRBV7-3 and TRBJ2-2, is as follows: GAGVSQTPSNKVTEKGKYVELRCDPISGHTALYWYRQSLGQGPEFLIYFQGTGAADDSGLPNDRFFAVRPEGSVSTLKIQRTERGDSAVYLCASSLDGKELFFGEGSRLTVL.

This clonotype has a handful of counts. This rearrangement joins TRBV20-1 to TRBJ2-3, with 9 bases that match TRBD1. The CDR3 runs to 14 residues. CDR1 DFQATT and CDR2 SNEGSKA come from the germline V gene (reference sequence). Trimming at V came to 5 bases and at J to 2 bases, leaving 5 bases not matched to a gene. The CDR3 DNA reads as TGCAGTGCTCGGACAGGGGTGGACACAGATACGCAGTATTTT. Its protein is CSARTGVDTDTQYF.

The rearrangement links TRBV4-1 to TRBJ2-7; D remains ambiguous. The CDR3 covers 13 residues. Trimming removed 0 bases at V and 0 bases at J, with 3 bases between. Germline CDR1 is MGHRA and CDR2 is YSYEKL. As DNA, the CDR3 is TGCGCCAGCAGCCAAGAGCCCTCCTACGAGCAGTACTTC. Translating it yields CASSQEPSYEQYF.

The chain has TRBV6-6 and TRBJ2-3, with D possibly matching TRBD2 (6 bases). The germline V and J ends were trimmed by 7 bases and 5 bases, with 19 bases remaining between them. The CDR3 runs 15 residues. Germline V gene sequence: CDR1 MNHNY, CDR2 SVGAGI (reference sequence). DNA for the CDR3: TGTGCCAGCAATCCAAGGGGCAGGGAGGTAGATACGCAGTATTTT. Encoded protein: CASNPRGREVDTQYF.

The rearrangement links TRBV3-1 to TRBJ1-1, with TRBD1 as a possible D gene (6 bases). Germline V gene lookup returns CDR1 LGHDT and CDR2 YNNKEL (reference sequence). The V end lost 0 bases, the J end lost 5 bases, and 10 bases lay between the germline ends. CDR3 length: 14 amino acids. The CDR3 DNA sequence: TGTGCCAGCAGCCAAGAAGGGGGAAGAACTGAAGCTTTCTTT. Translating gives CASSQEGGRTEAFF.

This clonotype was detected only a few times. The chain carries TRBV5-1 and TRBJ2-5; 11 positions match TRBD1. The CDR3 has 14 amino acids. Germline assignment: CDR1 SGHRS and CDR2 YFSETQ. V shed 5 bases, J shed 5 bases, and the junction held 5 bases outside the gene matches. CDR3 amino acids: CASRGTGGDETQYF. The CDR3, as DNA: TGCGCCAGCAGAGGGACAGGGGGAGACGAGACCCAGTACTTC.

The chain employs TRBV7-8 and TRBJ1-4; 7 bases are shared with TRBD1. This CDR3 comprises 17 residues. V lost 5 bases and J lost 0; bases outside the gene matches: 9. Germline V CDR1 and CDR2: SGHVS, FQNEAQ. The CDR3 sequence: CASSPDRAEATNEKLFF. The CDR3 nucleotides read TGTGCCAGCAGCCCAGACAGGGCGGAAGCAACTAATGAAAAACTGTTTTTT.

J is TRBJ2-7 and V is TRBV7-2; D ambiguous. V lost 5 bases, J lost 6 bases, and 20 bases lay in between. This CDR3 region has 15 residues. The V gene's germline CDR1 is SGHTA and CDR2 FQGNSA. CDR3 coding DNA: TGTGCCAGCAGCCTCTCCGCAGGCCCCCTAAGCGAGCAGTACTTC. Protein: CASSLSAGPLSEQYF.